Below are 28 T cell receptor beta chains sequenced from a single sample in a study of T cell repertoires in aging, cancer and after chemotherapy. Rearranged V-D-J TRB sequences were amplified with a mixed TRB-A/B primer pool. From the multiplex PCR reads, TCRdb called clonotypes with MiXCR, one entry per CDR3 protein. The sample carries 4,900 or so distinct CDR3 sequences, 38% recorded once. Amplification of TCR beta used genomic DNA extracted from peripheral blood. What was sequenced was blood. The receptors stem from a human donor with a blood cancer.

This clonotype occurred a few times. J is TRBJ1-2 and V is TRBV12-3 or TRBV12-4; the D is unclear. The germline V and J ends were trimmed by 8 bases and 5 bases, with 15 bases remaining between them. The CDR3 is 13 residues long. This CDR3 reads CASGGTDRYGYTF. The CDR3 coding sequence is TGTGCCAGCGGAGGAACAGATAGATATGGCTACACCTTC.

This clonotype showed up just a few times. The genes are TRBV7-6 and TRBJ2-1, with TRBD2 as a possible D gene (5 bases). Germline CDR1 reads SGHVS; CDR2 reads FNYEAQ. The length of the CDR3 is 13 residues. V dropped 5 bases and J dropped 6 bases, with 11 bases sitting between them. CDR3 protein: CASSRQEGNEQFF. The CDR3 region has the DNA TGTGCCAGCAGCCGCCAAGAGGGCAATGAGCAGTTCTTC.

This chain uses TRBV28 with TRBJ1-5; D is undetermined. The CDR3 totals 14 residues. V lost 4 bases and J 0 bases, leaving 7 bases between the germline ends. CDR1 and CDR2 (germline): MDHEN, SYDVKM. CDR3 bases: TGTGCCAGCAGTTGGGTGGGTAGCAATCAGCCCCAGCATTTT. Encoded protein: CASSWVGSNQPQHF.

In this sample, this clonotype turned up a few times. The chain carries TRBV20-1 and TRBJ1-1; D is uncertain. Per germline, CDR1 DFQATT and CDR2 SNEGSKA (reference sequence). This CDR3 region has 13 residues. Trimming stripped 3 bases from V and 4 bases from J, with 12 bases between. The CDR3 DNA reads as TGCAGTGCTAGGTCGGGTGGAAGCACTGAAGCTTTCTTT. Translation gives CSARSGGSTEAFF.

The J gene is TRBJ1-6, the V gene TRBV12-3 or TRBV12-4; weak D call: TRBD1 (6 bases). This CDR3 has 14 amino acids. The V and J ends lost 5 bases and 4 bases respectively, with 9 bases between them. The CDR3 coding sequence is TGTGCCAGCAGTCCGACAGGTTATAATTCACCCCTCCACTTT. Encoded protein: CASSPTGYNSPLHF.

CDR3 sequence: CSARDAQQAETQYF. CDR3 sequence (DNA): TGCAGTGCTAGAGATGCCCAGCAGGCAGAGACCCAGTACTTC. The chain joins TRBV20-1 to TRBJ2-5, with D uncertain. The CDR3 is 14 amino acids. The germline V gene encodes CDR1 DFQATT and CDR2 SNEGSKA (reference sequence). Deletions cut 0 bases from V and 4 bases from J, with 12 bases between.

The chain uses TRBV7-9 and TRBJ2-7, with 7 positions matching TRBD1. The CDR3 contains 14 residues. Germline CDR1 and CDR2: SEHNR and FQNEAQ (reference sequence). The V and J ends lost 10 bases and 3 bases, in that order; junction bases with no gene match: 12. Here the CDR3 reads CATSSRDSYYEQYF. The DNA of the CDR3 is TGTGCCACCTCTAGCCGGGACAGCTACTACGAGCAGTACTTC. The complete variable domain, with remaining parts taken from reference TRBV7-9 and TRBJ2-7, reads DTGVSQNPRHKITKRGQNVTFRCDPISEHNRLYWYRQTLGQGPEFLTYFQNEAQLEKSRLLSDRFSAERPKGSFSTLEIQRTEQGDSAMYLCATSSRDSYYEQYFGPGTRLTVT.

This clonotype was counted a few times. The gene calls are TRBV30 and TRBJ1-6, with TRBD1 as a possible D gene (5 bases). The CDR3 loop spans 15 amino acids. V lost 0 bases, J lost 7 bases, and 13 bases lay in between. CDR1 GTSNPN and CDR2 SVGIG come from the germline V gene (reference sequence). CDR3 in amino acids: CAWSVDWGRNSPLHF. DNA for the CDR3: TGTGCCTGGAGTGTAGATTGGGGCAGGAATTCACCCCTCCACTTT.

This clonotype rates as large (0.1 to 1%). The chain joins TRBV18 to TRBJ2-2; D gene ambiguous. Trimming pared 7 bases from V and 4 bases from J, leaving 10 bases between. The length of the CDR3 is 13 residues. Germline CDR1 KGHSH, CDR2 LQKENI. CDR3 protein: CASCESSTGELFF. The CDR3 region has the DNA TGTGCCAGCTGCGAAAGCTCCACCGGGGAGCTGTTTTTT.

Sample share makes this clonotype medium-sized (0.01 to 0.1%). V gene TRBV19 combines with J gene TRBJ2-3, with D uncertain. This CDR3 is built from 13 residues. Deletions cut 4 bases from V and 6 bases from J, with 11 bases between. Germline V gene data show CDR1 as LNHDA and CDR2 as SQIVND (reference sequence). The CDR3 sequence: CASSSGGRDTQYF. CDR3 DNA: TGTGCCAGTAGTAGTGGTGGTCGGGATACGCAGTATTTT.

This clonotype came up a few times. The rearrangement uses TRBV19 and TRBJ2-2, with 7 bases matching TRBD1. Per the germline V gene, CDR1 is LNHDA and CDR2 is SQIVND (reference sequence). The CDR3 sequence is 15 residues long. Trimming removed 8 bases from V and 7 bases from J; junction bases left unmatched: 13. As DNA, the CDR3 is TGTGCCAGTTCTAGAGGGGGCATCCCGGGCGGGGAGCTGTTTTTT. Residues: CASSRGGIPGGELFF.

This clonotype was seen only a few times. V and J are TRBV6-5 and TRBJ1-4; D perhaps matches TRBD1 (6 bases). Trimming left V 0 bases short and J 8 bases short, with 13 bases between. CDR1 and CDR2 (germline): MNHEY, SVGAGI. This CDR3 has 15 residues. CDR3 DNA sequence: TGTGCCAGCAGTTACTCGTGGGGACAAAAGGAAAAACTGTTTTTT. Translating gives CASSYSWGQKEKLFF.

This clonotype was recorded a few times. The CDR3 region has the DNA TGTGCCACCAGCAGTTCAGCGGGGGGACTCTACAATGAGCAGTTCTTC. Its translation is CATSSSAGGLYNEQFF. The chain couples TRBV15 to TRBJ2-1, with 9 bases aligning to TRBD2. The germline V gene has CDR1 LNHNV and CDR2 YYDKDF (reference sequence). The CDR3 loop spans 16 amino acids. V lost 3 bases and J lost 3; bases outside the gene matches: 6.

Details on this clonotype: A junction boundary mismatches the germline segment, possibly from a read error. The rearrangement uses TRBV6-5 and TRBJ1-2; 7 nucleotides match TRBD1. The CDR3 extends over 15 amino acids. Germline lookup yields CDR1 MNHEY and CDR2 SVGAGI. DNA of the CDR3: TGTGCCAGCAGTTCCTACTCAGGGGGGAGGTATGGTTACACCTTC. It yields the protein CASSSYSGGRYGYTF.

V is TRBV11-1 and J is TRBJ2-3; D remains unclear. The germline V gene encodes CDR1 SGHAT and CDR2 FQDESV (reference sequence). V lost 5 bases and J lost 2, with 2 bases in between. This CDR3 has 11 residues. CDR3 protein: CASSLTDTQYF. The CDR3 DNA reads as TGTGCCAGCAGCCTCACAGATACGCAGTATTTT.

By share of the sample, this clonotype is medium-sized. The chain is built from TRBV29-1 and TRBJ2-1; TRBD2 aligns across 7 bases. There are 12 residues in the CDR3. Trimming at V came to 8 bases and at J to 6 bases, leaving 7 bases not matched to a gene. Germline assignment: CDR1 SQVTM and CDR2 ANQGSEA. The CDR3 coding sequence is TGCAGCTACTGGGGAGGGCGCAATGAGCAGTTCTTC. Protein: CSYWGGRNEQFF.

This clonotype was observed a handful of times. The chain joins TRBV19 to TRBJ2-2; TRBD1 might be the D (6 bases). CDR3 length: 15 amino acids. In germline, CDR1 is LNHDA, CDR2 SQIVND (reference sequence). V was trimmed by 7 bases and J by 5 bases, leaving 17 bases between them. The CDR3 DNA reads as TGTGCCAGTAACTCTGGGGCAGGGGTAACCGGGGAGCTGTTTTTT. The encoded protein is CASNSGAGVTGELFF.

In its sample, this clonotype was seen once. The chain couples TRBV6-1 to TRBJ2-3; possible D gene TRBD2, 6 bases. Germline V gives CDR1 MNHNS, CDR2 SASEGT. The length of the CDR3 is 16 residues. Trimming took 11 bases from V and 1 from J, leaving 22 bases between them. The CDR3 DNA reads TGTGCCGACCAACAGAGGGAGGAACTGCGCACAGATACGCAGTATTTT. This sequence encodes CADQQREELRTDTQYF.

The chain uses TRBV29-1 and TRBJ2-3, with D possibly matching TRBD1 (6 bases). V lost 1 base to trimming and J lost 5 bases, with 7 bases between them. CDR1 and CDR2 from the germline V gene are SQVTM and ANQGSEA. The CDR3 is 12 amino acids. The CDR3 spells CSVEGGGDTQYF. The CDR3, as DNA: TGCAGCGTTGAAGGAGGGGGAGATACGCAGTATTTT.

The chain recombines TRBV7-9 with TRBJ2-1; D not certain. Per the germline V gene, CDR1 is SEHNR and CDR2 is FQNEAQ (reference sequence). Deletions cut 1 base from V and 0 bases from J, with 4 bases between. The CDR3 extends over 14 amino acids. CDR3 sequence: CASSLGSSYNEQFF. Here the CDR3 DNA reads TGTGCCAGCAGCTTAGGGAGCTCCTACAATGAGCAGTTCTTC.

V is TRBV6-5 and J is TRBJ2-7; TRBD1 matches at 12 bases. V gave up 6 bases and J gave up 0 bases; unmatched junction bases: 9. Germline V gene sequence: CDR1 MNHEY, CDR2 SVGAGI. The CDR3 is 17 residues long. The CDR3 is CASSGTGGKVVSYEQYF. DNA of the CDR3: TGTGCCAGCAGCGGGACAGGGGGCAAGGTGGTCTCCTACGAGCAGTACTTC.

This CDR3 is CASSKARTAQAEKLFF. CDR3 sequence (DNA): TGTGCCAGCAGCAAAGCCCGGACAGCCCAAGCTGAAAAACTGTTTTTT. The V and J genes are TRBV21-1 and TRBJ1-4; the listed D gene, TRBD1, was not tested against the DNA. TRBV21-1 has pseudogene status. The CDR3 spans 16 residues.

This clonotype was observed a handful of times. This chain uses TRBV12-3 or TRBV12-4 with TRBJ2-3; TRBD2 matches at 10 bases. Unmatched junction bases numbered 6, after V lost 7 bases and J lost 5 bases. CDR3 length equals 14 residues. The CDR3: CASIRAGGEDTQYF. Here the CDR3 DNA reads TGTGCCAGCATCCGAGCGGGGGGGGAAGATACGCAGTATTTT.

A few counts support this clonotype. J is TRBJ1-3 and V is TRBV5-5; no definite D call. Germline V gene lookup returns CDR1 SGHKS and CDR2 YYEKEE (reference sequence). Deletions cut 5 bases from V and 0 bases from J, with 9 bases between. The CDR3 loop spans 14 amino acids. CDR3 coding DNA: TGTGCCAGCAGATTAGTCTTCTCTGGAAACACCATATATTTT. It translates to CASRLVFSGNTIYF.

The CDR3 sequence is CASSPQSWNYGYTF. The CDR3 DNA reads as TGTGCCAGCAGTCCACAATCGTGGAACTATGGCTACACCTTC. The chain uses TRBV6-5 and TRBJ1-2; D is unresolved. The V and J ends lost 5 bases and 2 bases respectively, with 12 bases between them. CDR3 size: 14 residues. Germline V lookup: CDR1 MNHEY, CDR2 SVGAGI.

CDR3 in amino acids: CASSGRYGYTF. The CDR3 bases are TGTGCCAGCAGTGGGAGGTATGGCTACACCTTC. V usage is TRBV6-5 and J usage is TRBJ1-2; D remains ambiguous. V was trimmed by 5 bases and J by 5 bases, leaving 6 bases between them. Germline-derived CDR1 and CDR2 are MNHEY and SVGAGI. CDR3 size: 11 residues.

The chain uses TRBV5-5 and TRBJ1-2; possibly TRBD1 for D (6 bases). The CDR3 loop spans 14 amino acids. The V end was cut by 2 bases, the J end by 4 bases, with 12 bases between. CDR1 is SGHKS and CDR2 is YYEKEE in the germline V gene (reference sequence). This CDR3 is CASSLGQSSYGYTF. The CDR3 DNA is TGTGCCAGCAGCTTAGGACAGTCCTCCTATGGCTACACCTTC.

This chain links TRBV15 with TRBJ1-1; weak D call: TRBD1 (5 bases). The CDR3 runs to 15 residues. Between the trimmed V and J ends, which lost 0 bases and 4 bases, there was a span of 12 bases. Germline V gene lookup returns CDR1 LNHNV and CDR2 YYDKDF (reference sequence). CDR3 region: CATSRDIRVGTEAFF. The DNA of the CDR3 is TGTGCCACCAGCAGAGATATCAGGGTTGGCACTGAAGCTTTCTTT. Combining the CDR3 with reference TRBV15 and TRBJ1-1 gives the whole variable domain DAMVIQNPRYQVTQFGKPVTLSCSQTLNHNVMYWYQQKSSQAPKLLFHYYDKDFNNEADTPDNFQSRRPNTSFCFLDIRSPGLGDTAMYLCATSRDIRVGTEAFFGQGTRLTVV.